This T cell receptor (beta chain) was retrieved from a study of CD8+ T cells in alopecia areata. The treatment here: oral pan-JAK inhibitor, 5-10 mg twice daily. In each case, RNA was isolated and then reverse transcribed into cDNA as the sequencing template. The table came from immunoSEQ multiplex PCR; TCRdb's copy has only in-frame clones and leaves some out. The data show 180,000 or so clones, roughly half seen once. CDR1 is SQVTM, CDR2 ANQGSEA, per germline. The CDR3 sequence is 15 residues long. This clonotype was obtained from a human donor with alopecia areata. The rearrangement uses TRBV29-1 and TRBJ2-5; TRBD2 matches at 14 bases. The J call is in doubt because the DNA end fits TRBJ2-7 better. The material was CD8+ T cells sorted from blood, obtained around week 54, from a patient treated with tofacitinib. The CDR3 protein is CSVLGTSGGSYEQYF. CDR3 bases: TGCAGCGTCCTCGGGACTAGCGGGGGCTCCTACGAGCAGTACTTC.